These T cell receptor beta chains were read from a single sample in a study of CXCR3-negative and CXCR3-positive naive CD8 T cells. TCRdb re-called the 5' RACE reads, yielding one record per CDR3 amino acid sequence without DNA. This sample contains approximately 130,000 distinct CDR3 sequences. The material sequenced was naive CXCR3+ CD8+ T cells from blood. The receptors shown here come from a human donor in good health. Some clones in this sample may be carry-over from other donors' samples. Both conserved end residues are part of each CDR3.

TRBV15	TRBJ2-7	CATSRARDVSYEQYF
TRBV7-8	TRBJ1-5	CASSPFWSDYSNQPQHF
TRBV7-9	TRBJ2-7	CASSPRTSRREQYF
TRBV23-1	TRBJ2-7	CASSLLRPGTEIYEQYF
TRBV5-4	TRBJ1-2	CASSLAADAGAFLYGYTF
TRBV5-5	TRBJ2-5	CASSSGGAETQYF
TRBV9	TRBJ1-2	CASSKQRTGSGGYTF
TRBV12-3/TRBV12-4	TRBJ2-5	CASSLEGETQYF
TRBV29-1	TRBJ2-7	CSSVIAGNAYEQYF
TRBV29-1	TRBJ1-2	CSVEVGHGYTF
TRBV6-5	TRBJ2-1	CASSYSTGQFNEQFF
TRBV28	TRBJ2-5	CASRRSGSGETQYF
TRBV29-1	TRBJ1-2	CSVRETGGFGYTF
TRBV28	TRBJ2-5	CASSFLIDRGVQITPQETQYF
TRBV7-8	TRBJ1-6	CASSLEPPYRDRGRNSPLHF
TRBV27	TRBJ2-5	CASSLMDRPETQYF
TRBV28	TRBJ2-5	CASSSAGGETQYF
TRBV15	TRBJ2-3	CATSRELKEIDTQYF
TRBV12-3/TRBV12-4	TRBJ2-3	CASRLKTQGRREDTQYF
TRBV7-6	TRBJ2-1	CASSLARTGGPNEQFF
TRBV7-6	TRBJ2-7	CASSLEADLLEQYF
TRBV9	TRBJ2-1	CASSVGTRGDEQFF
TRBV28	TRBJ1-1	CASSFPDPEAFF
TRBV18	TRBJ2-7	CASSPETRQGPYEQYF
TRBV9	TRBJ1-2	CASSAYPTETYGYTF
TRBV27	TRBJ2-3	CASSLDFLAGEVTDTQYF
TRBV6-5	TRBJ2-3	CASSHERAAGDTQYF
TRBV21-1	TRBJ2-1	CASSKLCVGGLAGSQRDEQFF
TRBV7-7	TRBJ2-2	CASSPWARATGELFF
TRBV5-5	TRBJ2-1	CASSLAPGTSAISYNEQFF
TRBV7-9	TRBJ1-2	CASSFLLGQTFYGYTF
TRBV5-1	TRBJ2-3	CASSSAQLYYTQYF
TRBV3-1	TRBJ1-2	CASSLDAVDYTF
TRBV6-2/TRBV6-3	TRBJ1-1	CASSYYSQAREAFF